Listed below are T cell receptor beta chains from one sample, sequenced in a study of blood T cell repertoires in COVID-19. TCRdb's table, derived via immunoSEQ multiplex PCR, lists solely in-frame clones and lacks some. The sample lists about 240,000 clones; 84% were seen once. Sequencing used peripheral blood. The receptors were sampled from a man aged 50 to 59 with acute or convalescent COVID-19. Each CDR3 is given with its conserved first and last residue. D genes are given only for firm matches. Part of the rows lack a size; the others show once, few, many or a class for expanded clones.

CDR3nt | CDR3aa | v_gene | abundance | j_gene | d_gene
TGTGCCAGCAGTTTACGGTACGAGCAGTACTTC | CASSLRYEQYF | TRBV28 | NA | TRBJ2-7 | NA
TGCAGCGTTGTACCGGGACTAGCTTCCTACAATGAGCAGTTCTTC | CSVVPGLASYNEQFF | TRBV29-1 | once | TRBJ2-1 | TRBD2
TGTGCCAGTAGTACTGGGACTAGGGGCGAGCAGTACTTC | CASSTGTRGEQYF | TRBV19 | NA | TRBJ2-7 | TRBD2
TGCGCCAGCAGCCAAGGGGGGGAGGGAGCTGAAGCTTTCTTT | CASSQGGEGAEAFF | TRBV4-1 | NA | TRBJ1-1 | NA
TGTGCCAGCTCACCACTAGCGGTACTAGCCAAAAACATTCAGTACTTC | CASSPLAVLAKNIQYF | TRBV18 | NA | TRBJ2-4 | NA
TGTGCCAGCAGCAAAGGGACTTTGAACACTGAAGCTTTCTTT | CASSKGTLNTEAFF | TRBV7-8 | once | TRBJ1-1 | NA
TGTGCCAGCAGTCCAATGTCTAGCGGGAACTACGAGCAGTACTTC | CASSPMSSGNYEQYF | TRBV27 | many | TRBJ2-7 | TRBD2
TGTGCCACCAGCAGAGGTTCCGGGACAGGGGGTTCACCCCTCCACTTT | CATSRGSGTGGSPLHF | TRBV15 | once | TRBJ1-6 | TRBD1
TGTGCCAGCAGCCGGCAGGGGGATTCACCCCTCCACTTT | CASSRQGDSPLHF | TRBV14 | NA | TRBJ1-6 | TRBD1
TGTGCCAGCAGCGTATCCAGTACAGGACCCTTGGGCTATGGCTACACCTTC | CASSVSSTGPLGYGYTF | TRBV9 | NA | TRBJ1-2 | NA
TGTGCCAGCAGGCGAGACAGGGATGCTGGGAATGAGCAGTTCTTC | CASRRDRDAGNEQFF | TRBV6-5 | NA | TRBJ2-1 | TRBD1
TGTGCCAGCAGTGGGACAGACAGGGGGCGAGACTATGGCTACACCTTC | CASSGTDRGRDYGYTF | TRBV6-1 | NA | TRBJ1-2 | TRBD1
TGCGCCAGCAGCCGAGCACCGGGAGACAGAGCCTACGAGCAGTACTTC | CASSRAPGDRAYEQYF | TRBV4-1 | NA | TRBJ2-7 | NA
TGTGCCTGGCAAAGCAGGGCCAACTATGGCTACACCTTC | CAWQSRANYGYTF | TRBV30 | NA | TRBJ1-2 | NA
TGTGCCAACCCCGAGAAGTACTTC | CANPEKYF | TRBV9 | NA | TRBJ2-7 | NA
TGTGCCAGCCAACAGGGCTACGAGCAGTACTTC | CASQQGYEQYF | TRBV3-1/TRBV3-2 | NA | TRBJ2-7 | NA
TGCGCCAGCAGCTTGGACGGACAGGGGGATCAGCCCCAGCATTTT | CASSLDGQGDQPQHF | TRBV5-1 | NA | TRBJ1-5 | TRBD1
TGTGCCTGCGCGGGTAGGGTTTCTGAAGCTTTCTTT | CACAGRVSEAFF | TRBV30 | NA | TRBJ1-1 | NA
TGTGCCAGCAGCCCCTGGGGGGGAGCCTACGAGCAGTACTTC | CASSPWGGAYEQYF | TRBV7-2 | NA | TRBJ2-7 | TRBD2
TGTGCCAGCAGCTTAGATGGGGGGGCCCTCCAAGAGACCCAGTACTTC | CASSLDGGALQETQYF | TRBV11-2 | NA | TRBJ2-5 | NA
TGTGCCATCAGTGAGTTACGGGGAGGGCAAGAGACCCAGTACTTC | CAISELRGGQETQYF | TRBV10-3 | NA | TRBJ2-5 | TRBD2
TGTGCCAGCAGCGTAGGCACAGGGGGCTCTTCACCCCTCCACTTT | CASSVGTGGSSPLHF | TRBV9 | NA | TRBJ1-6 | TRBD1
TGCAGCGCAGGGACAGGGATCCAGGAGACCCAGTACTTC | CSAGTGIQETQYF | TRBV29-1 | NA | TRBJ2-5 | TRBD1
TGTGCCAGCATGCCAGGGGAAAATCCTAACTATGGCTACACCTTC | CASMPGENPNYGYTF | TRBV9 | few | TRBJ1-2 | NA
TGCGCCAGCACCTACAGGATCTCTGGGGCCAACGTCCTGACTTTC | CASTYRISGANVLTF | TRBV5-1 | NA | TRBJ2-6 | NA
TGTGCCAGCAGCTTGCGGGGGGATTACAATGAGCAGTTCTTC | CASSLRGDYNEQFF | TRBV7-3 | NA | TRBJ2-1 | TRBD2
TGTGCCAGTCAGGGGCCACGGGCTTTCTTT | CASQGPRAFF | TRBV2 | NA | TRBJ1-1 | NA
TGTGCCAGCTCTCCCCCGGGGGTTAGCAATCAGCCCCAGCATTTT | CASSPPGVSNQPQHF | TRBV18 | NA | TRBJ1-5 | NA
TGCGCCAGCAGCGGATCGGACAGGCCCTACGAGCAGTACTTC | CASSGSDRPYEQYF | TRBV5-1 | NA | TRBJ2-7 | TRBD1
TGTGCCAGCTCGAAGGACAGTAACTATGGCTACACCTTC | CASSKDSNYGYTF | TRBV18 | NA | TRBJ1-2 | NA
TGTGCCAGCAGCCTCGGCACTGAAGCTTTCTTT | CASSLGTEAFF | TRBV6-2/TRBV6-3 | NA | TRBJ1-1 | NA
TGTGCCAGCAGAGACAGGGGAGGCACTGAAGCTTTCTTT | CASRDRGGTEAFF | TRBV6-5 | NA | TRBJ1-1 | TRBD1
TGTGCCAGCCGAAAGACAGGGGACTCCTATAATTCACCCCTCCACTTT | CASRKTGDSYNSPLHF | TRBV25-1 | once | TRBJ1-6 | TRBD1
TGTGCCAGCAGCTTAAGCCTGACAGGGGCCGGGGAGCTGTTTTTT | CASSLSLTGAGELFF | TRBV7-3 | once | TRBJ2-2 | TRBD1
TGTGCCAGTAGTCAGGGGAACTCCTACGAGCAGTACTTC | CASSQGNSYEQYF | TRBV19 | NA | TRBJ2-7 | NA
TGTGCCAGCAGTGAAGCGACGGGCTATGGCTACACCTTC | CASSEATGYGYTF | TRBV2 | NA | TRBJ1-2 | NA
TGTGCCAGCACCAGCGGGAGTTACGAGCAGTACTTC | CASTSGSYEQYF | TRBV18 | few | TRBJ2-7 | TRBD2
TGTGCCAGCAGTGACCAGTACCAAGAGACCCAGTACTTC | CASSDQYQETQYF | TRBV25-1 | NA | TRBJ2-5 | NA
TGTGCCAGCAGTCCCGGGACAGCTAACAATGAGCAGTTCTTC | CASSPGTANNEQFF | TRBV6-5 | NA | TRBJ2-1 | TRBD1
TGTGCCAGCAGCCATACCCGTCTAGCGGCCTACGAGCAGTACTTC | CASSHTRLAAYEQYF | TRBV4-2 | few | TRBJ2-7 | TRBD2
TGTGCCAGCAGCTCCCTTCCTGGGACAGGGGGCGCGAGGACTGAAGCTTTCTTT | CASSSLPGTGGARTEAFF | TRBV5-6 | NA | TRBJ1-1 | TRBD1
TGTGCCAGCAGTCGTTCGGGGGGCAAGAACACTGAAGCTTTCTTT | CASSRSGGKNTEAFF | TRBV6-5 | NA | TRBJ1-1 | NA